This TCR beta chain was documented in a study of CD4 T cells in relation to SARS-CoV-2 and coronaviruses. At the level of the study: Shared crossreactive spike epitopes were mapped to their HLA restriction. Overall study findings and caveats: About 64% of donors had memory CD4+ clonotypes crossrecognizing SARS-CoV-2 and common cold coronavirus spike.

The CDR3 spans 11 residues. The germline V gene encodes CDR1 DFQATT and CDR2 SNEGSKA (reference sequence). V gave up 6 bases and J gave up 3 bases, with 9 bases separating them. Measured with immunoSEQ multiplex PCR; TCRdb has only the in-frame clones, and not every one. The table includes about 21,000 clones, 74% detected once. About this clone: Antigen unknown.

CD4+ T cells from unexposed donors were obtained before the COVID-19 pandemic (2011-2018). The cells were cultured for approximately 10 days before CD4+ T cells were isolated. The origin of this receptor is a human donor in good health. This chain connects TRBV20-1 to TRBJ2-7; TRBD1 is a possible D gene (5 bases). Source material: CD4+ T cells from PBMCs, cultured in vitro. DNA of the CDR3: TGCAGTGCAGGCAGGGACTACGAGCAGTACTTC. Its protein product is CSAGRDYEQYF.